These T cell receptor beta chains were read from a single sample in a study of breast tumors, draining lymph nodes, adjacent tissues. One entry per CDR3 protein results from TCRdb running MiXCR on the multiplex PCR reads. This sample has fewer than 300,000 distinct CDR3 sequences, with about 30% found just once. Source material: axillary lymph node tissue. All receptors come from a female donor with breast cancer. Some clones in this sample may be carry-over from other donors' samples. The CDR3 runs from the conserved cysteine through the conserved F or W. D genes are given only for firm matches. Some rows have no size entry. The others give once, few or many, or a class for an expanded clone.

>TRBV20-1|many|NA|TRBJ2-3
TGCAGTGTAGCTGAGCGGAGTACTAGCACAGATACGCAGTATTTT
CSVAERSTSTDTQYF
>TRBV5-6|many|NA|TRBJ2-5
TGTGCCAGCAGCCAAACAGGTGGGGAGACCCAGTACTTC
CASSQTGGETQYF
>TRBV25-1|NA|TRBD2|TRBJ2-3
TGTGCCAGCAGTGCTAGCATCTCGACTAGCGGTAACACAGATACGCAGTATTTT
CASSASISTSGNTDTQYF
>TRBV28|once|NA|TRBJ1-2
TGTGCCAGCAGTAAGGGTCCCGGAAACACCTTC
CASSKGPGNTF
>TRBV11-2|many|NA|TRBJ2-1
TGTGCCAGCAGCTCCGGACTTGGACCTTACAATGAGCAGTTCTTC
CASSSGLGPYNEQFF
>TRBV20-1|many|NA|TRBJ1-2
TGCAGTGCTAGTACAGCGACGGAAGGCTACACCTTC
CSASTATEGYTF
>TRBV7-8|many|TRBD2|TRBJ2-3
TGTGCCAGCAGACACAGCCGGGCTAGCGGACCGAATGCGCAGTATTTT
CASRHSRASGPNAQYF
>TRBV7-8|many|TRBD2|TRBJ2-5
TGTGCCAGCAGCTTAGTGGGGGGGAAGGAGACCCAGTACTTC
CASSLVGGKETQYF
>TRBV11-2|many|NA|TRBJ1-6
TGTGCCAGCAGCTTAGTAAGGGGAATGAATTCACCCCTCCACTTT
CASSLVRGMNSPLHF
>TRBV20-1|NA|NA|TRBJ2-2
TGCAGTGCTAGCCCGGCAAGGAACGGGGAGCTGTTTTTT
CSASPARNGELFF
>TRBV4-1|many|NA|TRBJ2-6
TGCGCCAGCAGCCGTACTTCAACTGGGGCCAACGTCCTGACTTTC
CASSRTSTGANVLTF
>TRBV9|few|NA|TRBJ2-7
TGTGCCAGCAGCGTAGGGTATGGTAGCGGTTCCTACGAGCAGTACTTC
CASSVGYGSGSYEQYF
>TRBV6-6|NA|NA|TRBJ2-2
TGTGCCAGCAGTTACAGGGACAGGGAGCTGTTTTTT
CASSYRDRELFF
>TRBV19|many|NA|TRBJ2-7
TGTGCCACCTCCAACTTCCGAGGCGGGACGGTAACCTACGAGCAGTACTTC
CATSNFRGGTVTYEQYF
>TRBV20-1|many|TRBD1|TRBJ1-5
TGCAGTGCTAGGGCGGGACAGGGTCTTTATCAGCCCCAGCATTTT
CSARAGQGLYQPQHF
>TRBV7-9|once|TRBD1|TRBJ2-3
TGTGCCAGCAGCCCGAGAGGGGACAGGGGAGGTGAGCAGTATTTT
CASSPRGDRGGEQYF
>TRBV20-1|many|NA|TRBJ2-3
TGCAGTGCTAGCCGCTCCAGCGGAGGGGACCTTAGCACAGATACGCAGTATTTT
CSASRSSGGDLSTDTQYF
>TRBV9|NA|NA|TRBJ2-1
TGTGCCAGCTCACCAGAGGCTAGCGCATCCAATGAGCAGTTCTTC
CASSPEASASNEQFF
>TRBV20-1|NA|NA|TRBJ2-3
TGCAGTGCCTCACCGGTAACGGGAGAAGATACGCAGTATTTT
CSASPVTGEDTQYF
>TRBV9|many|NA|TRBJ2-3
TGTGCCAGCGGGGGCGGAGGTACAGATACGCAGTATTTT
CASGGGGTDTQYF
>TRBV14|many|TRBD1|TRBJ2-1
TGTGCCAGCAGGCGAGCCGGGACAGGGGGCTACAATGAGCAGTTCTTC
CASRRAGTGGYNEQFF
>TRBV2|NA|NA|TRBJ1-4
TGTGCACTATCGGATCAGGGTGGGGGAGAAAAACTGTTTTTT
CALSDQGGGEKLFF
>TRBV7-9|many|TRBD1|TRBJ2-2
TGTGCCAGCGGCTCAGGGGGGAACACCGGGGAGCTGTTTTTT
CASGSGGNTGELFF
>TRBV9|many|TRBD2|TRBJ2-3
TGTGCCAGCAGCGTAGAGGACACTCTAGCGGGAAACACAGATACGCAGTATTTT
CASSVEDTLAGNTDTQYF
>TRBV5-1|NA|TRBD2|TRBJ2-5
TGCGCCAGCAGGTCGCTCGGGGATAGCGGGACCTTCCAAGAGACCCAGTACTTC
CASRSLGDSGTFQETQYF
>TRBV5-8|many|TRBD2|TRBJ2-1
TGTGCCACCTCAAAAGGACTAGCTTTCGATGAGCAGTTCTTC
CATSKGLAFDEQFF
>TRBV27|many|NA|TRBJ2-7
TGTGCCAGCGGGACCCATCAGTACTACGAGCAGTACTTC
CASGTHQYYEQYF
>TRBV7-2|many|NA|TRBJ2-7
TGTGCCAGCAGAGTACAGGGAGTGGGCTCCTACGAGCAGTACTTC
CASRVQGVGSYEQYF
>TRBV5-1|NA|NA|TRBJ1-1
TGCGCCAGCAGCTTTTCAGTGAACACTGAAGCTTTCTTT
CASSFSVNTEAFF
>TRBV7-8|many|NA|TRBJ1-6
TGTGCCAGCAGCTTAGAGGGGGGGCTCCCTGATTCACCCCTCCACTTT
CASSLEGGLPDSPLHF
>TRBV6-2/TRBV6-3|many|NA|TRBJ2-1
TGTGCCAGCAGTTACTCTCCCGACATTAGGTTCTTC
CASSYSPDIRFF
>TRBV6-2/TRBV6-3|NA|NA|TRBJ1-1
TGTGCCAGCAGTTACTCATACCGGGTTGAAGCTTTCTTT
CASSYSYRVEAFF
>TRBV30|NA|NA|TRBJ1-1
TGTGCCTGGAGTGTGTTACGGGCGGGGGACACTGAAGCTTTCTTT
CAWSVLRAGDTEAFF
>TRBV18|many|NA|TRBJ2-5
TGTGCCAGCAGCCCACAAGAGACCCAGTACTTC
CASSPQETQYF
>TRBV5-8|many|TRBD1|TRBJ1-5
TGTGCCAGCAGCCGACAGGGTGTTGAGCCCCAGCATTTT
CASSRQGVEPQHF
>TRBV15|few|NA|TRBJ1-1
TGTGCCACCAGCAGGAGGGCAGGGGCGAGTGAAGCTTTCTTT
CATSRRAGASEAFF
>TRBV7-3|few|TRBD1|TRBJ1-1
TGTGCCAGCAGCCCCACCGGGACAGATAACACTGAAGCTTTCTTT
CASSPTGTDNTEAFF
>TRBV11-1|many|TRBD2|TRBJ2-1
TGTGCCAGCAGCTTAGCGCCACTAGCGGGAGGGCCGAGTGAGCAGTTCTTC
CASSLAPLAGGPSEQFF
>TRBV4-3|many|NA|TRBJ2-5
TGCGCCAGCAGCCAAGATCCAGGGATAGAGACCCAGTACTTC
CASSQDPGIETQYF
>TRBV5-1|NA|NA|TRBJ2-1
TGCGCCAGCAGCTCACAGGGAAATGAGCAGTTCTTC
CASSSQGNEQFF
>TRBV24-1|NA|NA|TRBJ2-3
TGTGCCACCAGTGACCTCAGGGGCGCTAGCACAGATACGCAGTATTTT
CATSDLRGASTDTQYF
>TRBV30|many|NA|TRBJ2-1
TGTGCCTGGAGTGAAGATAGGGCTAATGAGCAGTTCTTC
CAWSEDRANEQFF
>TRBV29-1|many|NA|TRBJ2-2
TGCAGCGTTGGAGGTGGGAGAAGGTCCGGGGAGCTGTTTTTT
CSVGGGRRSGELFF
>TRBV30|NA|NA|TRBJ1-1
TGTGCCTGGAGTGTATCGGGGGGCATGGAAGCTTTCTTT
CAWSVSGGMEAFF
>TRBV29-1|many|NA|TRBJ2-7
TGCAGCGTCCGCGACTGGGTCGGCGGATCGGCCGAGCAGTACTTC
CSVRDWVGGSAEQYF
>TRBV28|many|NA|TRBJ2-3
TGTGCCAGCAGTTCCAGACAGCATATCACAGATACGCAGTATTTT
CASSSRQHITDTQYF
>TRBV9|NA|TRBD2|TRBJ2-5
TGTGCCAGCAGCGCGACTGGCGAGGGAGGGCAGTACTTC
CASSATGEGGQYF
>TRBV20-1|NA|NA|TRBJ1-6
TGCAGTGCTAGAGATCTCGTGAGAGCCTACGAGCAGAATAATTCACCCCTCCACTTT
CSARDLVRAYEQNNSPLHF
>TRBV2|few|NA|TRBJ1-1
TGTGCCAGCAGTGAAAGGTTAGATACAAAAGCTTTCTTT
CASSERLDTKAFF
>TRBV20-1|many|NA|TRBJ2-3
TGCAGTGCTGGAAACCGGGACCTGGGTACAGATACGCAGTATTTT
CSAGNRDLGTDTQYF
>TRBV5-1|few|NA|TRBJ1-1
TGCGCCAGCAGCTTGGCCCCAGGGAACACTGAAGCTTTCTTT
CASSLAPGNTEAFF
>TRBV19|many|TRBD2|TRBJ2-1
TGTGCCAGTAGTATAGGTCCCGGGAGGGCCTCCTACAATGAGCAGTTCTTC
CASSIGPGRASYNEQFF
>TRBV9|many|TRBD2|TRBJ2-1
TGTGCCAGCAGCTCCACTAGCGGGAGTTCCTACAATGAGCAGTTCTTC
CASSSTSGSSYNEQFF
>TRBV4-3|many|NA|TRBJ2-2
TGCGCCAGCGGTATCGGGGAGAGGGGGCTGTTTTTT
CASGIGERGLFF
>TRBV6-6|NA|NA|TRBJ1-3
TGTGCCAGCAGTCACTCGGTGTCCGGACGCTTCTCTGGAAACACCATATATTTT
CASSHSVSGRFSGNTIYF
>TRBV11-2|NA|NA|TRBJ2-7
TGTGCCAGCAGCTTATGGGGGGTGGCGCCCTCCTACGAGCAGTACTTC
CASSLWGVAPSYEQYF
>TRBV29-1|NA|TRBD2|TRBJ2-1
TGCAGCTTAGGGGGAAGCGGGAGGGATAATGAGCAGTTCTTC
CSLGGSGRDNEQFF
>TRBV5-5|NA|NA|TRBJ2-6
TGTGCCAGCAGCGATCGAGGGACACCTAGATTAAGCTCTGGGGCCAACGTCCTGACTTTC
CASSDRGTPRLSSGANVLTF
>TRBV24-1|many|TRBD2|TRBJ2-5
TGTGCCACCAGTGATCGGACTAGCGGGAGGGCCCCCCGGGAGACCCAGTACTTC
CATSDRTSGRAPRETQYF
>TRBV10-3|many|NA|TRBJ1-5
TGTGCCATCAGTGATCGGACAGATAATCAGCCCCAGCATTTT
CAISDRTDNQPQHF